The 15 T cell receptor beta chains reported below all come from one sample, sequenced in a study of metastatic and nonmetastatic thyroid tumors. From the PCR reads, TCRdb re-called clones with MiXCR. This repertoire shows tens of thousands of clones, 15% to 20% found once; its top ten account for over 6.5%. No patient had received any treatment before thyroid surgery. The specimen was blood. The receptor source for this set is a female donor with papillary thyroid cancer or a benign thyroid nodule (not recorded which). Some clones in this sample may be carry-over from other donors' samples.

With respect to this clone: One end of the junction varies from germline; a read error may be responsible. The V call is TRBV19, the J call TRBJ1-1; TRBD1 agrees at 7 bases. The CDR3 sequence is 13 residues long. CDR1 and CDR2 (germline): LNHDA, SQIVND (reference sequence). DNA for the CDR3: TGTGCCAGTAGACAGGGGCAGAACACTGACCCTTACTTT. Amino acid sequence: CASRQGQNTDPYF.

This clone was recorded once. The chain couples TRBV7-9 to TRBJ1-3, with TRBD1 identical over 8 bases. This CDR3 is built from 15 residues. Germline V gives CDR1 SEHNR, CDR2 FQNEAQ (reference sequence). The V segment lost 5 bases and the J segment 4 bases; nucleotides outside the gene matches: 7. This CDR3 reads CASSRITGGGNTIYF. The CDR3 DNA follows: TGTGCCAGCAGCCGCATAACAGGGGGAGGAAACACCATATATTTT.

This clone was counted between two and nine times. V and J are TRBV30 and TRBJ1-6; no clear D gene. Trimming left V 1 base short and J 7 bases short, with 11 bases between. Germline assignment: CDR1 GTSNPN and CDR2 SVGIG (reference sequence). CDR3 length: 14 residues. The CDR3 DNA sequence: TGTGCCTGGAGTGGGTGGCAGGACAATTCACCCCTCCACTTT. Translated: CAWSGWQDNSPLHF. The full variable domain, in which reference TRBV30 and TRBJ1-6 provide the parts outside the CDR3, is SQTIHQWPATLVQPVGSPLSLECTVEGTSNPNLYWYRQAAGRGLQLLFYSVGIGQISSEVPQNLSASRPQDRQFILSSKKLLLSDSGFYLCAWSGWQDNSPLHFGNGTRLTVT.

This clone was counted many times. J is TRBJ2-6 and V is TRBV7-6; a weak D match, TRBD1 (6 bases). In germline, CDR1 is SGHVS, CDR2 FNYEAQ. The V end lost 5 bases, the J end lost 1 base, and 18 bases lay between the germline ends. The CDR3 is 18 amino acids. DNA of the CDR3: TGTGCCAGCAGCCCCAGGATGGGGGCAGGGTCTGGGGCCAACGTCCTGACTTTC. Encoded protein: CASSPRMGAGSGANVLTF.

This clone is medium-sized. The CDR3 sequence is CASSPPRLAGLTYEQYF. The CDR3, as DNA: TGTGCCAGCAGCCCTCCGCGACTAGCGGGACTTACCTACGAGCAGTACTTC. This chain uses TRBV7-9 with TRBJ2-7; 11 bases are a match to TRBD2. Germline lookup yields CDR1 SEHNR and CDR2 FQNEAQ (reference sequence). The J segment lost 2 bases and the V segment lost 5 bases, leaving 11 bases of the junction unmatched. The CDR3 contains 17 residues.

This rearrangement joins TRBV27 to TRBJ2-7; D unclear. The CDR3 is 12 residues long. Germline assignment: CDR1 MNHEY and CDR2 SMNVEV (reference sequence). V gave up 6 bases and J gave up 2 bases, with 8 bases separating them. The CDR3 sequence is CASRPTPYEQYF. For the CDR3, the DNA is TGTGCCAGCAGACCTACCCCCTACGAGCAGTACTTC.

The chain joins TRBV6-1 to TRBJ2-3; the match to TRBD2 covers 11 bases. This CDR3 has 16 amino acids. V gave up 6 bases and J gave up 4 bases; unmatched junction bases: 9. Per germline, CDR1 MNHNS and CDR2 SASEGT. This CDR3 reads CASSLEIAGGSDTQYF. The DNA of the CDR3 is TGTGCCAGCAGCCTCGAAATAGCGGGAGGGTCAGATACGCAGTATTTT.

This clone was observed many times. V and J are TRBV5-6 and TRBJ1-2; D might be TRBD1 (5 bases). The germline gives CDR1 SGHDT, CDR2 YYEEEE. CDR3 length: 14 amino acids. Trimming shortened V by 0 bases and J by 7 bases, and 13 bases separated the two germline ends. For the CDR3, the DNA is TGTGCCAGCAGCTTGGCGGCAGGGAGACGTGGCTACACCTTC. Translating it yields CASSLAAGRRGYTF. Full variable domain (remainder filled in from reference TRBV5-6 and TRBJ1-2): DAGVTQSPTHLIKTRGQQVTLRCSPKSGHDTVSWYQQALGQGPQFIFQYYEEEERQRGNFPDRFSGHQFPNYSSELNVNALLLGDSALYLCASSLAAGRRGYTFGSGTRLTVV.

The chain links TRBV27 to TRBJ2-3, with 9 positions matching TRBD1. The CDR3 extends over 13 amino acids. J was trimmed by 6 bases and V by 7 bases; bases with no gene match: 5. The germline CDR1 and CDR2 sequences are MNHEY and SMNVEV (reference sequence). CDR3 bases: TGTGCCAGCATGGGACAGGGCGGTGATACGCAGTATTTT. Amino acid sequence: CASMGQGGDTQYF.

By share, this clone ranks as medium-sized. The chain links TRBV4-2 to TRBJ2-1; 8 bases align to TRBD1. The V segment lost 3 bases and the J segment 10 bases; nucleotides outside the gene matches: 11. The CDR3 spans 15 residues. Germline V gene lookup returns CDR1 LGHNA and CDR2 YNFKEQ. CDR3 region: CASSHVGQGAGEQFF. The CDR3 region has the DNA TGTGCCAGCAGCCACGTCGGGCAGGGGGCGGGGGAGCAGTTCTTC.

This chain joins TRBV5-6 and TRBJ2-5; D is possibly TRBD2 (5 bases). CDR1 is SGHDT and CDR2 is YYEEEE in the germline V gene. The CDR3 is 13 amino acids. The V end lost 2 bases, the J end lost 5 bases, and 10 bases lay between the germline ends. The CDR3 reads CASSFDGGETQYF. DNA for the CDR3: TGTGCCAGCAGCTTCGACGGCGGGGAGACCCAGTACTTC. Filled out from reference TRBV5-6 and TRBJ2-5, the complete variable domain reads DAGVTQSPTHLIKTRGQQVTLRCSPKSGHDTVSWYQQALGQGPQFIFQYYEEEERQRGNFPDRFSGHQFPNYSSELNVNALLLGDSALYLCASSFDGGETQYFGPGTRLLVL.

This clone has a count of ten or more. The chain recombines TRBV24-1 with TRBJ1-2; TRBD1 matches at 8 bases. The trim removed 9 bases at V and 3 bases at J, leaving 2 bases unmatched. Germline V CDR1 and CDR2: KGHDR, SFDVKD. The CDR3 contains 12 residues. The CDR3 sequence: CATSGGDYGYTF. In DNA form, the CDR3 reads TGTGCCACCTCAGGGGGCGACTATGGCTACACCTTC.

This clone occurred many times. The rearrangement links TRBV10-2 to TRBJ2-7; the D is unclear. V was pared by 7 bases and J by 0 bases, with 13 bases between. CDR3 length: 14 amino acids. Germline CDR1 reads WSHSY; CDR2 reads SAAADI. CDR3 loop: CASKDGPFSYEQYF. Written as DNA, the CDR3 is TGCGCCAGCAAGGACGGGCCATTCTCCTACGAGCAGTACTTC.

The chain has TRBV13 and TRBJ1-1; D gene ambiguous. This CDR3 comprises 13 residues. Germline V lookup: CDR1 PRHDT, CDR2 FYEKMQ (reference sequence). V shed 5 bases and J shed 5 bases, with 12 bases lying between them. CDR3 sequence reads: CASSTLGKTEAFF. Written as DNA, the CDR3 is TGTGCCAGCAGCACCCTAGGGAAGACTGAAGCTTTCTTT.

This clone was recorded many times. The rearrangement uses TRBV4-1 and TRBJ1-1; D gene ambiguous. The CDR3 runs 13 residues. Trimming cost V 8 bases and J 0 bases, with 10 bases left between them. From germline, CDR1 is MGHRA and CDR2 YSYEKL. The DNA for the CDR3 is TGCGCCAGCGGGCGTAGTATGAACACTGAAGCTTTCTTT. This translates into CASGRSMNTEAFF.